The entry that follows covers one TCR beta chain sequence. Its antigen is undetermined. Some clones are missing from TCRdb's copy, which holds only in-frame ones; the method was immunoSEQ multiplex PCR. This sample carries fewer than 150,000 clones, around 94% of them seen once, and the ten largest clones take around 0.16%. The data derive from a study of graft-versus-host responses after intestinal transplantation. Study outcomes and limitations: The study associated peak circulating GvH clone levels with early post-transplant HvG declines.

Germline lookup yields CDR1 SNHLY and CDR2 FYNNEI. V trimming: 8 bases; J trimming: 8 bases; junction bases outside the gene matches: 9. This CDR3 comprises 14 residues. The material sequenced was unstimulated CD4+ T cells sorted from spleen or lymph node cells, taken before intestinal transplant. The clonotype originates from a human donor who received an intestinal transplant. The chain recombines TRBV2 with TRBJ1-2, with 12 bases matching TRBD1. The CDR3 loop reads CASRWDRGLEGYTF. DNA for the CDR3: TGTGCCAGCCGATGGGACAGGGGGCTGGAGGGCTACACCTTC.